This T cell receptor (beta chain) was sequenced for a study of shared T cell receptors in the human thymus. Sequencing was performed with immunoSEQ multiplex PCR; in TCRdb, only in-frame clones are kept and a portion is missing. This sample yields hundreds of thousands of clones, of which approximately 85% are seen a single time; about 0.011% belongs to the top ten. As to this clone: At the DNA level, this CDR3 is encoded by other sequences in the same sample as well.

Germline CDR1 MNHEY, CDR2 SMNVEV (reference sequence). The CDR3 has 15 residues. V lost 3 bases, J lost 4 bases, and 6 bases stayed unmatched. This same sample was also taken into another study, of human thymus T cells. That source notes: Finnish infants who were healthy and having corrective surgery for congenital heart defects made up the donors. During corrective heart surgery, resections were taken, and the thymus tissue came from them. Both thymic and peripheral blood repertoires showed apparently biased V and J usage. Related reports documented highly overlapping thymic repertoires among unrelated individuals.

Sequencing was carried out using thymocytes. The sequence derives from a girl less than two years old with a congenital heart defect. V is TRBV27 and J is TRBJ2-1; TRBD2 matches at 7 bases. CDR3 in DNA: TGTGCCAGCAGTTTCGGGGGGAGTTCATACAATGAGCAGTTCTTC. Translated: CASSFGGSSYNEQFF.